A selection of T cell receptor beta chains follows, all from one sample in a study of cytomegalovirus exposure and HLA in healthy donors. Using immunoSEQ multiplex PCR, the repertoire was profiled, and TCRdb retains in-frame clones only, with some absent. The table lists about 120,000 clones, 85% to 90% of them singletons. Sequenced material: PBMCs. All receptors come from a woman aged 18-35 years in good health and CMV-seropositive. Both conserved end residues are part of each CDR3. D genes are given only for firm matches. Some rows mark clone size as missing; the rest say once, few, many or name a class of expanded clone.

d_call	v_call	clone_size	j_call	cdr3_aa	cdr3_nt
-	TRBV15	-	TRBJ1-3	CATGPTGGSPNTIYF	TGTGCCACAGGCCCAACCGGAGGGTCCCCAAACACCATATATTTT
TRBD1	TRBV2	-	TRBJ1-6	CASSEYRGSSYNSPLHF	TGTGCCAGCAGTGAATACAGGGGGAGCTCCTATAATTCACCCCTCCACTTT
-	TRBV4-1	few	TRBJ1-2	CASSPGEDYGYTF	TGCGCCAGCAGCCCGGGGGAAGACTATGGCTACACCTTC
TRBD2	TRBV10-3	-	TRBJ2-2	CAISLGLAGGTGELFF	TGTGCCATCAGTCTAGGGCTAGCGGGAGGCACCGGGGAGCTGTTTTTT
TRBD1	TRBV4-1	-	TRBJ1-5	CASSPGQGPNQPQHF	TGCGCCAGCAGCCCTGGACAGGGGCCAAATCAGCCCCAGCATTTT
-	TRBV23-1	-	TRBJ1-1	CASSRLQGPSTEAFF	TGCGCCAGCAGCCGACTACAGGGTCCGAGCACTGAAGCTTTCTTT
-	TRBV27	once	TRBJ1-1	CASSLTGMVSTEAFF	TGTGCCAGCAGCCTTACAGGGATGGTAAGCACTGAAGCTTTCTTT
TRBD1	TRBV5-4	-	TRBJ2-5	CASSLGNRGRWETQYF	TGTGCCAGCAGCTTGGGTAACAGGGGGCGCTGGGAGACCCAGTACTTC
-	TRBV6-6	-	TRBJ1-3	CASSYSRGTSGNTIYF	TGTGCCAGCAGTTACAGTCGGGGGACCTCTGGAAACACCATATATTTT
TRBD2	TRBV7-8	-	TRBJ2-7	CASSSSGNMGEQYF	TGTGCCAGCAGCTCGAGCGGGAATATGGGCGAGCAGTACTTC
TRBD1	TRBV4-1	-	TRBJ2-5	CASSQGQGVGETQYF	TGCGCCAGCAGCCAAGGACAGGGGGTGGGGGAGACCCAGTACTTC
-	TRBV18	once	TRBJ1-1	CASSPQKQGTTEAFF	TGTGCCAGCTCACCACAGAAACAGGGCACCACTGAAGCTTTCTTT
TRBD1	TRBV9	-	TRBJ1-1	CASSPYDRETEAFF	TGTGCCAGCAGTCCTTATGACAGGGAGACTGAAGCTTTCTTT
TRBD2	TRBV5-6	once	TRBJ2-4	CASSFGAGGPNIQYF	TGTGCCAGCAGCTTCGGTGCGGGAGGGCCAAACATTCAGTACTTC
-	TRBV5-4	-	TRBJ1-2	CASSLVWGGGSAGYTF	TGTGCCAGCAGCTTGGTATGGGGAGGGGGATCGGCTGGCTACACCTTC
TRBD1	TRBV5-4	-	TRBJ2-3	CASSWTGGSTDTQYF	TGTGCCAGCAGCTGGACAGGGGGAAGCACAGATACGCAGTATTTT
-	TRBV27	-	TRBJ1-1	CASTPYGDTEAFF	TGTGCCAGCACCCCTTACGGGGACACTGAAGCTTTCTTT
-	TRBV7-9	few	TRBJ1-1	CASSQNGGAEAFF	TGTGCCAGCAGCCAAAACGGGGGGGCTGAAGCTTTCTTT
TRBD2	TRBV15	once	TRBJ2-4	CATSRGAGVPLKNIQYF	TGTGCCACCAGCAGAGGAGCGGGAGTCCCCCTTAAAAACATTCAGTACTTC
-	TRBV19	-	TRBJ1-3	CASSLRLSSGNTIYF	TGTGCCAGTAGTCTCCGACTGAGCTCTGGAAACACCATATATTTT
-	TRBV11-1	-	TRBJ1-2	CASSLGQTNYGYTF	TGTGCCAGCAGCTTAGGACAAACTAACTATGGCTACACCTTC
-	TRBV5-4	many	TRBJ2-7	CASSLEGGSSYEQYF	TGTGCCAGCAGCTTAGAGGGAGGAAGCTCCTACGAGCAGTACTTC
-	TRBV6-4	-	TRBJ2-2	CASRELAATGELFF	TGTGCCAGCCGTGAATTAGCGGCGACCGGGGAGCTGTTTTTT
-	TRBV6-1	-	TRBJ1-2	CASRPPSSPYGYTF	TGTGCCAGCAGGCCCCCTTCTAGCCCATATGGCTACACCTTC
TRBD2	TRBV6-1	-	TRBJ2-2	CASSEPIAGVANTGELFF	TGTGCCAGCAGTGAACCTATAGCGGGGGTCGCGAACACCGGGGAGCTGTTTTTT
-	TRBV4-3	-	TRBJ2-5	CASSPRQLETQYF	TGCGCCAGCAGCCCGAGACAGTTGGAGACCCAGTACTTC
TRBD1	TRBV12-5	-	TRBJ2-1	CASGDDRVYHEQFF	TGTGCTAGTGGCGACGACAGGGTCTATCATGAGCAGTTCTTC
-	TRBV30	-	TRBJ1-1	CAWSGTREAEAFF	TGTGCCTGGAGTGGAACCAGGGAGGCTGAAGCTTTCTTT
-	TRBV6-6	-	TRBJ1-1	CASSYQAHTEAFF	TGTGCCAGCAGTTACCAGGCCCACACTGAAGCTTTCTTT
TRBD1	TRBV29-1	-	TRBJ1-5	CSVRQGLEPQHF	TGCAGCGTACGACAGGGGTTGGAGCCCCAGCATTTT
TRBD1	TRBV4-1	once	TRBJ2-7	CASSRTGTDYEQYF	TGCGCCAGCAGCCGTACCGGGACAGACTACGAGCAGTACTTC
-	TRBV27	few	TRBJ1-1	CASSFKGLNTEAFF	TGTGCCAGCAGTTTCAAGGGGTTGAACACTGAAGCTTTCTTT
-	TRBV19	-	TRBJ2-3	CATAGIAASTDTQYF	TGTGCCACCGCGGGAATAGCCGCGAGCACAGATACGCAGTATTTT
TRBD1	TRBV2	-	TRBJ2-2	CASTLFGGQGDVMAGELFF	TGTGCCAGCACCCTCTTTGGTGGACAGGGGGATGTCATGGCCGGGGAGCTGTTTTTT
-	TRBV19	-	TRBJ1-2	CASTGGQNYGYTF	TGTGCCAGTACCGGAGGACAGAACTATGGCTACACCTTC
-	TRBV5-1	-	TRBJ1-1	CASSLAPGGTEAFF	TGCGCCAGCAGCTTGGCCCCGGGTGGCACTGAAGCTTTCTTT
-	TRBV10-3	-	TRBJ2-7	CAISENNYEQYF	TGTGCCATCAGTGAGAATAACTACGAGCAGTACTTC
-	TRBV11-2	-	TRBJ2-7	CASSLVPGIYEQYF	TGTGCCAGCAGCTTAGTTCCAGGTATCTACGAGCAGTACTTC
-	TRBV4-1	-	TRBJ1-1	CASSQGSAGWTEAFF	TGCGCCAGCAGCCAAGGAAGCGCCGGATGGACTGAAGCTTTCTTT
TRBD2	TRBV29-1	-	TRBJ2-1	CSVEDRFSGRAGEQFF	TGCAGCGTTGAAGATCGGTTCAGCGGGAGGGCCGGGGAGCAGTTCTTC
-	TRBV19	-	TRBJ2-7	CASSIRPRYEQYF	TGTGCCAGTAGTATTCGCCCTAGGTACGAGCAGTACTTC
-	TRBV12-5	-	TRBJ1-1	CASGPGTSNTEAFF	TGTGCTAGTGGTCCCGGGACATCGAACACTGAAGCTTTCTTT
-	TRBV11-2	-	TRBJ1-1	CASSLDQGRSSEAFF	TGTGCCAGCAGCTTAGATCAGGGAAGAAGTTCTGAAGCTTTCTTT
-	TRBV2	-	TRBJ2-3	CASSEGGKGTDTQYF	TGTGCCAGCAGTGAGGGGGGTAAGGGCACAGATACGCAGTATTTT
-	TRBV7-6	-	TRBJ1-5	CASSLAPGQPQHF	TGTGCCAGCAGCTTGGCCCCGGGGCAGCCCCAGCATTTT
TRBD1	TRBV5-3	-	TRBJ1-5	CARRLNRGPCQPQHF	TGTGCCAGAAGATTGAACAGGGGGCCCTGTCAGCCCCAGCATTTT
-	TRBV18	-	TRBJ1-1	CASSPNVGGTEAFF	TGTGCCAGCTCACCAAATGTGGGGGGCACTGAAGCTTTCTTT
TRBD1	TRBV7-9	-	TRBJ1-2	CASSLPRTGANYGYTF	TGTGCCAGCAGCTTACCCCGGACAGGAGCTAACTATGGCTACACCTTC
-	TRBV5-1	-	TRBJ2-3	CASSLGVQGRTDTQYF	TGCGCCAGCAGCTTGGGCGTACAGGGACGCACAGATACGCAGTATTTT
TRBD1	TRBV11-2	-	TRBJ2-5	CASSINRGPETQYF	TGTGCCAGCAGCATTAACAGGGGGCCGGAGACCCAGTACTTC
-	TRBV30	-	TRBJ2-4	CAWSDPIRDIAKNIQYF	TGTGCCTGGAGTGACCCAATCCGGGACATAGCCAAAAACATTCAGTACTTC
-	TRBV27	-	TRBJ2-7	CASSLRRDGEQYF	TGTGCCAGCAGTCTAAGACGGGATGGGGAGCAGTACTTC
-	TRBV4-3	once	TRBJ2-1	CASSQDSSGNEQFF	TGCGCCAGCAGCCAAGATTCCTCGGGGAATGAGCAGTTCTTC